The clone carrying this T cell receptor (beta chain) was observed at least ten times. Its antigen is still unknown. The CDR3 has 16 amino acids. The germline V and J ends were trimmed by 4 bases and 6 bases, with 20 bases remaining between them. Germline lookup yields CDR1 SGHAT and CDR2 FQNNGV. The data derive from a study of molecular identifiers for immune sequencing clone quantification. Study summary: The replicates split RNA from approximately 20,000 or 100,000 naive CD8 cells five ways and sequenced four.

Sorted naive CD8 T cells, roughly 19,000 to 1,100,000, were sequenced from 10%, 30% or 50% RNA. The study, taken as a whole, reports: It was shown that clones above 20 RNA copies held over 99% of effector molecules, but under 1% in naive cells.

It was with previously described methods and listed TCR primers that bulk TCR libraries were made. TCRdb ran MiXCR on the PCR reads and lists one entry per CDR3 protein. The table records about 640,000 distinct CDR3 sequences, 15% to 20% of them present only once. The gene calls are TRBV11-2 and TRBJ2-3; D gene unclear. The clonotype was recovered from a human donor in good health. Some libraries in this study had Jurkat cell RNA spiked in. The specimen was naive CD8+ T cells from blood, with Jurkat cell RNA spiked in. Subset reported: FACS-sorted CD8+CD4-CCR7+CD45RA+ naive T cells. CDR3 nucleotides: TGTGCCAGCAGCTCAGGACCCGGGCTTTTTTTGGATACGCAGTATTTT. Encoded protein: CASSSGPGLFLDTQYF.